The TCR beta chain under discussion was sequenced for a study of shared clonotypes between healthy human individuals. CDR1 is SGHTA and CDR2 is FQGTGA in the germline V gene. The CDR3 runs to 17 residues. J gave up 3 bases and V 5 bases, and 6 bases lay outside the gene matches. Repertoires were generated with immunoSEQ multiplex PCR, while TCRdb's copy carries only in-frame clones and drops some. The sample lists roughly 500,000 clones; approximately 82% were seen once. The rearrangement joins TRBV7-3 to TRBJ2-1; TRBD2 agrees at 14 bases. This TCR was recovered from a woman aged 40 to 50 in good health. Some clones in this sample may be carry-over from other donors' samples. Sequenced sample: PBMCs. CDR3 region: CASSINGLAGGYNEQFF. CDR3 nucleotide sequence: TGTGCCAGCAGCATAAACGGACTAGCGGGAGGCTACAATGAGCAGTTCTTC.